The 11 T cell receptor beta chains presented below share a single source sample, sequenced in a study of CD8+ T cells in alopecia areata. RNA extraction was followed by reverse transcription into cDNA, which acted as the sequencing template. The protocol was immunoSEQ multiplex PCR, while the TCRdb copy is restricted to in-frame clones and leaves out a portion. This sample carries about 170,000 clones, 65% to 75% of them seen once, and the ten largest clones take 11%. The specimen comprised CD8+ T cells sorted from blood, sampled at week 0. These receptors were collected from a human donor with alopecia areata.

V gene TRBV21-1 combines with J gene TRBJ2-5; the table gives TRBD2 as D, unverified against the DNA. TRBV21-1 corresponds to a pseudogene. CDR3 length: 11 residues. This CDR3 is CASTLYETQYF. The CDR3 nucleotides are TGTGCCAGCACCCTTTATGAGACCCAGTACTTC.

J is TRBJ1-2 and V is TRBV7-9; D unclear. CDR1 and CDR2 from the germline V gene are SEHNR and FQNEAQ (reference sequence). V shed 5 bases and J shed 6 bases, with 13 bases lying between them. This CDR3 comprises 13 residues. CDR3 amino acids: CASSVGSPDGYTF. In nucleotides, the CDR3 is TGTGCCAGCAGCGTGGGTTCCCCGGATGGCTACACCTTC.

The chain employs TRBV27 and TRBJ1-2, with D perhaps matching TRBD1 (5 bases). Germline V gene sequence: CDR1 MNHEY, CDR2 SMNVEV (reference sequence). V gave up 2 bases and J gave up 4 bases, with 17 bases separating them. The CDR3 is made up of 16 amino acids. This chain's CDR3 is CASSLGYPGFSYGYTF. The DNA of the CDR3 is TGTGCCAGCAGTTTAGGGTACCCAGGGTTCTCCTATGGCTACACCTTC.

The chain recombines TRBV27 with TRBJ2-7; tentatively, D is TRBD2 (6 bases). CDR1 and CDR2 (germline): MNHEY, SMNVEV (reference sequence). The CDR3 runs to 13 residues. V lost 5 bases, J lost 1 base, and 9 bases lay in between. The CDR3 reads CASSPGGSYEQYF. In nucleotides, the CDR3 is TGTGCCAGCAGTCCTGGGGGGTCCTACGAGCAGTACTTC.

V is TRBV6-6 and J is TRBJ1-2, with TRBD1 matching 8 bases. The CDR3 spans 14 residues. The V and J ends lost 5 bases and 3 bases, in that order; junction bases with no gene match: 5. From germline, CDR1 is MNHNY and CDR2 SVGAGI (reference sequence). The CDR3 protein is CASSTGQGYYGYTF. Here the CDR3 DNA reads TGTGCCAGCAGTACCGGACAGGGTTACTATGGCTACACCTTC.

CDR3 sequence: CATLGEIQETQYF. In DNA form, the CDR3 reads TGTGCCACCTTGGGGGAAATCCAAGAGACCCAGTACTTC. This sequence joins TRBV10-3 and TRBJ2-5; D might be TRBD1 or TRBD2, each matching 5 bases. Per the germline V gene, CDR1 is ENHRY and CDR2 is SYGVKD. V lost 10 bases and J 1 base, leaving 13 bases between the germline ends. The CDR3 has 13 residues.

In this sample, this clone turned up once. This chain links TRBV27 with TRBJ2-1; D is uncertain. Trimming left V 2 bases short and J 6 bases short, with 8 bases between. Looked up from germline, CDR1 is MNHEY and CDR2 is SMNVEV (reference sequence). CDR3 length equals 13 residues. CDR3: CASSLTPSNEQFF. The CDR3 region has the DNA TGTGCCAGCAGTTTAACGCCAAGCAATGAGCAGTTCTTC.

CDR3 DNA sequence: TGTGCCAGCAGTGAAGCCTTAGGGGGAGAGACCCAGTACTTC. Encoded protein: CASSEALGGETQYF. The genes are TRBV2 and TRBJ2-5, with a tentative D call TRBD1 (6 bases). Trimming pared 0 bases from V and 4 bases from J, leaving 9 bases between. The CDR3 covers 14 residues. Germline V lookup: CDR1 SNHLY, CDR2 FYNNEI.

This chain links TRBV6-6 with TRBJ2-1; D unresolved. Trimming cost V 4 bases and J 4 bases, with 5 bases left between them. The germline gives CDR1 MNHNY, CDR2 SVGAGI (reference sequence). The CDR3 runs to 12 residues. The CDR3 nucleotides are TGTGCCAGCAGTTCTACTTACAATGAGCAGTTCTTC. This encodes CASSSTYNEQFF.

The rearrangement links TRBV7-6 to TRBJ1-2; D call uncertain. V dropped 0 bases and J dropped 6 bases, with 11 bases sitting between them. In germline, CDR1 is SGHVS, CDR2 FNYEAQ. CDR3 length: 14 residues. Here the CDR3 DNA reads TGTGCCAGCAGCTTAGCGGAGGGAGCTAATGGCTACACCTTC. Its protein is CASSLAEGANGYTF.

The CDR3 reads CASSIGTLLGYNSPLHF. The CDR3 DNA follows: TGCGCCAGCAGCATCGGTACCCTACTAGGGTATAATTCACCCCTCCACTTT. The V and J genes are TRBV5-1 and TRBJ1-6; D remains ambiguous. The length of the CDR3 is 17 residues. V dropped 4 bases and J dropped 4 bases, with 18 bases sitting between them. Germline V gene lookup returns CDR1 SGHRS and CDR2 YFSETQ.